This T cell receptor beta chain was sequenced during a study of CD8 T cells in ankylosing spondylitis. Broader study findings: It appeared that ankylosing spondylitis blood was characterized by a TCR beta motif of under ten highly homologous variants.

CDR1 and CDR2 (germline): MNHEY, SVGAGI. This CDR3 is built from 19 residues. Trimming shortened V by 4 bases and J by 5 bases, and 27 bases separated the two germline ends. TCRdb fed the 5' RACE reads into MiXCR, producing one record per CDR3 protein. The sample yields roughly 160,000 distinct CDR3 sequences, around a tenth seen once. This clonotype has a count of ten or more. Its antigen is currently unknown. The chain recombines TRBV6-5 with TRBJ1-5, with D uncertain. Specimen: blood, either unsorted or a sorted T cell fraction (not recorded which). The origin of this receptor is a male donor with ankylosing spondylitis or in good health (not recorded which). CDR3 protein: CASSSEMLGARSTHQPQHF. The DNA for the CDR3 is TGTGCCAGCAGTTCGGAAATGTTGGGAGCTAGGAGCACCCATCAGCCCCAGCATTTT.